The following is a T cell receptor (beta chain) sequence with its context. This sample is drawn from a study of cytomegalovirus exposure and HLA in healthy donors. The ends lost 0 bases at V and 7 bases at J; junction bases unmatched: 7. The germline gives CDR1 MNHNS, CDR2 SASEGT. The CDR3 loop spans 16 amino acids. Primers for the PCR totalled 60 Vbeta and 13 Jbeta. The assay was immunoSEQ multiplex PCR, and TCRdb's table has in-frame clones only and misses some. The sample has some 120,000 clones, 15% to 20% seen once. The rearrangement links TRBV6-1 to TRBJ1-5; TRBD1 matches 9 bases. The sample consisted of PBMCs. This clonotype was obtained from a female donor in good health and CMV-seropositive. The CDR3 region has the DNA TGTGCCAGCAGTGAAGCGCCGGGACAGGGAAGGCAGCCCCAGCATTTT. This sequence encodes CASSEAPGQGRQPQHF.